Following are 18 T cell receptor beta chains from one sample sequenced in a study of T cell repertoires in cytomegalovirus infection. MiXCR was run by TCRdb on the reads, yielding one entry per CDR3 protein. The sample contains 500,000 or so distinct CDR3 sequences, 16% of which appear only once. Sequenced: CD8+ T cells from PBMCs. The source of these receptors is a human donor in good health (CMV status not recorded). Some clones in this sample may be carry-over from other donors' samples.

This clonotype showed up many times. The CDR3 region is CASSSGHYGYTF. Written as DNA, the CDR3 is TGTGCCAGCAGCTCCGGACACTATGGCTACACCTTC. The chain carries TRBV7-9 and TRBJ1-2; D unclear. The V and J ends lost 4 bases and 3 bases respectively, with 6 bases between them. This CDR3 spans 12 amino acids. Germline CDR1 is SEHNR and CDR2 is FQNEAQ (reference sequence).

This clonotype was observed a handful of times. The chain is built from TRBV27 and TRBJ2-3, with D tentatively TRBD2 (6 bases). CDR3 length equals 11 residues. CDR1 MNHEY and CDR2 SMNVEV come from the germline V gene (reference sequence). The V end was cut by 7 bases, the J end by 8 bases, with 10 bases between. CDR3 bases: TGTGCCAGCAACTTGGGAGGTACGCAGTATTTT. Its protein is CASNLGGTQYF.

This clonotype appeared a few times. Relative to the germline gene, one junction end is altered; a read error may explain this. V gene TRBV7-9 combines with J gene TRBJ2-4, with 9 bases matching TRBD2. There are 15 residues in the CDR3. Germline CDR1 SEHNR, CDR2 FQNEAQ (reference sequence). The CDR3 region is CASSLAGEGKNIQYF. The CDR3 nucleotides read TGTGCCAGCAGTTTAGCGGGAGAGGGCAAAAACATTCAGTACTTC. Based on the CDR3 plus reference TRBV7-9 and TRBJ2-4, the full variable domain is DTGVSQNPRHKITKRGQNVTFRCDPISEHNRLYWYRQTLGQGPEFLTYFQNEAQLEKSRLLSDRFSAERPKGSFSTLEIQRTEQGDSAMYLCASSLAGEGKNIQYFGAGTRLSVL.

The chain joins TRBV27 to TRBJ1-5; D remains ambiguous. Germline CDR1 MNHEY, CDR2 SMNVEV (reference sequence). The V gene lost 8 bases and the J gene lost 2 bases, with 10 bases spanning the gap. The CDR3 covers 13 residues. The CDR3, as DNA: TGTGCCAGCGGTCCTTCCGGCAATCAGCCCCAGCATTTT. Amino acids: CASGPSGNQPQHF.

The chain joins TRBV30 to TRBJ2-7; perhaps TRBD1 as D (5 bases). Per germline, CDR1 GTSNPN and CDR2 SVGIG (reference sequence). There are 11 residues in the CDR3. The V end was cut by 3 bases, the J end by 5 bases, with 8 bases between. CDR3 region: CAWSDSHEQYF. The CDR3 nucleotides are TGTGCCTGGAGCGACAGTCACGAGCAGTACTTC. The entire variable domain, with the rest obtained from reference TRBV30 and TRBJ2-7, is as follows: SQTIHQWPATLVQPVGSPLSLECTVEGTSNPNLYWYRQAAGRGLQLLFYSVGIGQISSEVPQNLSASRPQDRQFILSSKKLLLSDSGFYLCAWSDSHEQYFGPGTRLTVT.

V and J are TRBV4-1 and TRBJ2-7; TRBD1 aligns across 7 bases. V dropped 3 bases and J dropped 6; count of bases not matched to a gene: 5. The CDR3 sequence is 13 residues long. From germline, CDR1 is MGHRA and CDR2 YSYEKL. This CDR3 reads CASSQNRGGEQYF. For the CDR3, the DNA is TGCGCCAGCAGCCAGAACAGGGGTGGCGAGCAGTACTTC.

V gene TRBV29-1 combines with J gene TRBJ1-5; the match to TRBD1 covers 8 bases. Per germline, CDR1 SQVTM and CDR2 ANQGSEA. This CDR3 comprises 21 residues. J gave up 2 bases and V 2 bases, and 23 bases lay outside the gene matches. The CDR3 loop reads CSVELGQGKVVGRGRNQPQHF. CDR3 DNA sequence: TGCAGCGTTGAACTAGGACAGGGAAAAGTGGTGGGGAGGGGACGCAATCAGCCCCAGCATTTT.

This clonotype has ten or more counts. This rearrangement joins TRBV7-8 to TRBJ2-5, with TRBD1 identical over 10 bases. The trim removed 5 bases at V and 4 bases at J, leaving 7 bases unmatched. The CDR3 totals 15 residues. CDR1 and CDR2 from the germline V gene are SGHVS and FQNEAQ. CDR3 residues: CASSRRDRGGETQYF. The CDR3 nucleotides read TGTGCCAGCAGCCGCCGGGACAGGGGTGGAGAGACCCAGTACTTC.

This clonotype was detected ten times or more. CDR3 DNA: TGCGCCAGCAGCCCCCCCGGGACTAGCGGGGGGGCCTACAATGAGCAGTTCTTC. Amino acid sequence: CASSPPGTSGGAYNEQFF. The gene calls are TRBV4-1 and TRBJ2-1, with 16 bases fitting TRBD2. J gave up 2 bases and V 4 bases, and 5 bases lay outside the gene matches. Germline CDR1 and CDR2: MGHRA and YSYEKL. The CDR3 extends over 18 amino acids.

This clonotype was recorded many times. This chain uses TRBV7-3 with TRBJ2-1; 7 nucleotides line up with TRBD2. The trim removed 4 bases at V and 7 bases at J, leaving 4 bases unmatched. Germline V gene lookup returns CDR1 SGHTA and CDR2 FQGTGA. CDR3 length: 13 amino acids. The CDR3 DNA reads TGTGCCAGCAGCTCCATGGGGGGGAATGAGCAGTTCTTC. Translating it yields CASSSMGGNEQFF.

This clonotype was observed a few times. CDR3 residues: CASSTDRAGYNEQFF. CDR3 DNA sequence: TGTGCCAGCAGTACGGACAGGGCTGGCTACAATGAGCAGTTCTTC. This chain joins TRBV2 and TRBJ2-1; 8 bases match TRBD1. From germline, CDR1 is SNHLY and CDR2 FYNNEI. The J segment lost 3 bases and the V segment lost 5 bases, leaving 6 bases of the junction unmatched. The CDR3 has 15 amino acids.

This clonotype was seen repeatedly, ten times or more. The CDR3 nucleotides read TGTGCCAGCAGTGAAGCGGGGATGGGGGGAGAGGGAGAGACCCAGTACTTC. It codes for CASSEAGMGGEGETQYF. The V call is TRBV6-1, the J call TRBJ2-5; D is perhaps TRBD2 (6 bases). Germline CDR1 MNHNS, CDR2 SASEGT. Trimming left V 0 bases short and J 4 bases short, with 18 bases between. CDR3 length equals 17 residues.

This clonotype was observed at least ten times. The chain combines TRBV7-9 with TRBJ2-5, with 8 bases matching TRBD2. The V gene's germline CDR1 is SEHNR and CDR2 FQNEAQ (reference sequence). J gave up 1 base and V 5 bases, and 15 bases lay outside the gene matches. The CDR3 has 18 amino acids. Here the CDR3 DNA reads TGTGCCAGCAGCCCAAGAAGAAGCGGGGGTCCCAGCCAAGAGACCCAGTACTTC. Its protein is CASSPRRSGGPSQETQYF.

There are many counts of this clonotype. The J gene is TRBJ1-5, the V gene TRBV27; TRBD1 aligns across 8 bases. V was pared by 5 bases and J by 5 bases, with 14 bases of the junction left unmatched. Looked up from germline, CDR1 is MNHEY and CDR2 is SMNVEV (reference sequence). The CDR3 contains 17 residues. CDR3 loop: CASSNLRTGKVDQPQHF. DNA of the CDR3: TGTGCCAGCAGTAACCTCCGGACAGGGAAAGTTGATCAGCCCCAGCATTTT.

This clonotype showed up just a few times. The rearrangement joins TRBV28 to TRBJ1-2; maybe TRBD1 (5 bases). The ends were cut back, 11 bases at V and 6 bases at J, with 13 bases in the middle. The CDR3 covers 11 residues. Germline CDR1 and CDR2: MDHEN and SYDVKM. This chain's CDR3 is CAVRDGDGYTF. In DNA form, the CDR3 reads TGTGCCGTACGGGACGGCGATGGCTACACCTTC.

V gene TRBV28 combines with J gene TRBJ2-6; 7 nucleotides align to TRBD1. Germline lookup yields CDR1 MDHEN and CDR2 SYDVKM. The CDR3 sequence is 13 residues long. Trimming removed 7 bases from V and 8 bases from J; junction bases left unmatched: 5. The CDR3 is CASTQTGPNVLTF. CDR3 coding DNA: TGTGCCAGCACCCAGACAGGGCCCAACGTCCTGACTTTC.

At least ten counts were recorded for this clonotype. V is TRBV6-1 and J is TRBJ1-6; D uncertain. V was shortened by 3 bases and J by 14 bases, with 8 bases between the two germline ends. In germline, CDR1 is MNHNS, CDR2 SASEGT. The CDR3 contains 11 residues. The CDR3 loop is CASSDPEALHF. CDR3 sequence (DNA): TGTGCCAGCAGTGACCCGGAGGCCCTCCACTTT.

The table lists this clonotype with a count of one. CDR3 sequence reads: CASSLGMENPFPNGEKLFF. In DNA form, the CDR3 reads TGTGCCAGCAGTCTGGGCATGGAAAACCCTTTCCCCAATGGTGAAAAACTGTTTTTT. The chain is built from TRBV7-3 and TRBJ1-4; D remains ambiguous. Germline CDR1 is SGHTA and CDR2 is FQGTGA. The CDR3 sequence is 19 residues long. Trimming pared 6 bases from V and 7 bases from J, leaving 30 bases between.